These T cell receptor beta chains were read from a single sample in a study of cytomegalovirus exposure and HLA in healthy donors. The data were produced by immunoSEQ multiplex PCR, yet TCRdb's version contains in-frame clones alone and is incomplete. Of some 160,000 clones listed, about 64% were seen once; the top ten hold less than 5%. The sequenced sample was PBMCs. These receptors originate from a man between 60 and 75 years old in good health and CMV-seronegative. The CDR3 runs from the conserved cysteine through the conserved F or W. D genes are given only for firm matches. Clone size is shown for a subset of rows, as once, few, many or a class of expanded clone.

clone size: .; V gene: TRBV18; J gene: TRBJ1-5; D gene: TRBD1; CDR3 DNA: TGTGCCAGCTCACCCCGACAGGGGGAGGGCAATCAGCCCCAGCATTTT; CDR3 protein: CASSPRQGEGNQPQHF
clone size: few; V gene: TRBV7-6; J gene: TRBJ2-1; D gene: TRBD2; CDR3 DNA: TGTGCCAGCGCGACTAGCCTTGAGCAGTTCTTC; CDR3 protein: CASATSLEQFF
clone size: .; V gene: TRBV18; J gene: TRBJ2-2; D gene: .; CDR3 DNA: TGTGCCAGCTCGCCATCAGGGTCGAACACCGGGGAGCTGTTTTTT; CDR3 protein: CASSPSGSNTGELFF
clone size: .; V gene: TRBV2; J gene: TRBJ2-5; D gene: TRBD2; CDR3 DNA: TGTGCCACCACAGAGGCTAGCGGGACAGAGACCCAGTACTTC; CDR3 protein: CATTEASGTETQYF
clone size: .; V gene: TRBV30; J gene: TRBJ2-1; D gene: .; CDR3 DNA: TGTGCCTGGAGTGGGGCAGTGAATGAGCAGTTCTTC; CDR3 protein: CAWSGAVNEQFF
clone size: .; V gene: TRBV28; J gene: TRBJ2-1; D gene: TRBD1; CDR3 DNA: TGTGCCAGCAGTTCCCCGGGACGGACAGGTACCTACAATGAGCAGTTCTTC; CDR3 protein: CASSSPGRTGTYNEQFF
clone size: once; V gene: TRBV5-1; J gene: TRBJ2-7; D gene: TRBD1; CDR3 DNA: TGCGCCAGCAGCGAGGCAAGGGACAGCTCCTACGAGCAGTACTTC; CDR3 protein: CASSEARDSSYEQYF
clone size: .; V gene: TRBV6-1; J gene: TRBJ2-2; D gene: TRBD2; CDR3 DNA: TGTGCCAGCAGTGCGACTAGCGGGAGCGCCGGGGAGCTGTTTTTT; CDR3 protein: CASSATSGSAGELFF
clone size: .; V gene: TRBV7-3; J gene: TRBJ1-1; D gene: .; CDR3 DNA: TGTGCCAGCCCACACCAAGAGGGAGCTTTCTTT; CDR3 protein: CASPHQEGAFF
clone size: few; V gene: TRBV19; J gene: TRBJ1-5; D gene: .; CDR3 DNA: TGTGCCAGTAGCATCAACCCAAGCGGGGATCAGCCCCAGCATTTT; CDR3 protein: CASSINPSGDQPQHF
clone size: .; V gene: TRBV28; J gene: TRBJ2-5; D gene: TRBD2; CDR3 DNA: TGTGCCAGCAGTTTTGAGCGGGGTGGGACCCAGTACTTC; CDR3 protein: CASSFERGGTQYF
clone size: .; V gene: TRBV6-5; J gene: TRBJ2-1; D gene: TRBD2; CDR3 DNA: TGTGCCAGCAGTTACGAAGGGACTAGCGGGAGGGATGAGCAGTTCTTC; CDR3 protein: CASSYEGTSGRDEQFF
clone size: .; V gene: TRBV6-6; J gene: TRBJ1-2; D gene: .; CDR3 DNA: TGTGCCAGCAGTGGGGACACCTATGGCTACACCTTC; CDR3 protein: CASSGDTYGYTF
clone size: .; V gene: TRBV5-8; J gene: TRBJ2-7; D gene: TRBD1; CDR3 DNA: TGTGCCAGCAGCCTAGACAGGGGGTCCCCCCACGAGCAGTACTTC; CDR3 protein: CASSLDRGSPHEQYF
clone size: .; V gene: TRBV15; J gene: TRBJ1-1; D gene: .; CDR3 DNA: TGTGCCACCAGCAGAGAGGGGACTATGAACACTGAAGCTTTCTTT; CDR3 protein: CATSREGTMNTEAFF
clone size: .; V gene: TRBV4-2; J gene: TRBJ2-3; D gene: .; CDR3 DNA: TGTGCCAGCAGCCAAGAAATCGGACTAACCCGCACAGATACGCAGTATTTT; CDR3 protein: CASSQEIGLTRTDTQYF
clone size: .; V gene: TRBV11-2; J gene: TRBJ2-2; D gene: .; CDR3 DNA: TGTGCCAGCAATGGACAGACCGGGGAGCTGTTTTTT; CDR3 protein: CASNGQTGELFF
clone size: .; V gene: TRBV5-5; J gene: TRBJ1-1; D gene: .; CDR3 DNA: TGTGCCAGCAGCTCCGGGCGGGGTTTTAACACTGAAGCTTTCTTT; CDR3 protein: CASSSGRGFNTEAFF
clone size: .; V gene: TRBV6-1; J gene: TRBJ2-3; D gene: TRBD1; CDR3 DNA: TGTGCCAGCGTGACAGGGCCTAGCACAGATACGCAGTATTTT; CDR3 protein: CASVTGPSTDTQYF
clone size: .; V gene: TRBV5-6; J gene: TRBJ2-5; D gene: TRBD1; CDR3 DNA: TGTGCCAGCAGCCCGGACAGGGGCGGGGAGACCCAGTACTTC; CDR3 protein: CASSPDRGGETQYF
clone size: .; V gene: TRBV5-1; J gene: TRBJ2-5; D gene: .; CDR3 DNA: TGCGCCAGCAGCTTACAGGGTCAACGGGAGACCCAGTACTTC; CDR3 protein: CASSLQGQRETQYF
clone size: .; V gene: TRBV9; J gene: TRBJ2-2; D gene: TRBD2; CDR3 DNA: TGTGCCAGCAGCCTCCAACTAGCGGGAGGTCCCGGGGAGCTGTTTTTT; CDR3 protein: CASSLQLAGGPGELFF
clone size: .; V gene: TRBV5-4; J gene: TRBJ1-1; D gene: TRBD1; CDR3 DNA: TGTGCCAGCAGCTTGCCCGGGACAGGTATGAACACTGAAGCTTTCTTT; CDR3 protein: CASSLPGTGMNTEAFF
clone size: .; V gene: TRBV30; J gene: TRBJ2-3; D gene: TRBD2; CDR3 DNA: TGTGCCTGGAGTGTACCCCCCTTAGCGGGAGTCCTTCTGGGCACAGATACGCAGTATTTT; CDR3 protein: CAWSVPPLAGVLLGTDTQYF
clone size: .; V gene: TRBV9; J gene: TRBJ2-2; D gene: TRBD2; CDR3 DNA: TGTGCCAGCAGCCCCCTAGCGGGGGGAACCGGGGAGCTGTTTTTT; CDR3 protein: CASSPLAGGTGELFF
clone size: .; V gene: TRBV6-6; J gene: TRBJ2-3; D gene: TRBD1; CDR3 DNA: TGTGCCAGCAGGCGACAGGGGGTCACAGATACGCAGTATTTT; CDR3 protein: CASRRQGVTDTQYF
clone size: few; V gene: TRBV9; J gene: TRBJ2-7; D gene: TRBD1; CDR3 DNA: TGTGCCAGCAGCGTAGGGGACAGCGTTTTCTACGAGCAGTACTTC; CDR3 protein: CASSVGDSVFYEQYF
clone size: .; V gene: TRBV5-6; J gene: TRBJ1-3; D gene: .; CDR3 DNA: TGTGCCAGCAGCTTGGCCGGCTCTGGAAACACCATATATTTT; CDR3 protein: CASSLAGSGNTIYF
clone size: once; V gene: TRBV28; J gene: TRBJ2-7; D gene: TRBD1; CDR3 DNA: TGTGCCAGCCTAGACAGGGTCTCCTACGAGCAGTACTTC; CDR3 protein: CASLDRVSYEQYF
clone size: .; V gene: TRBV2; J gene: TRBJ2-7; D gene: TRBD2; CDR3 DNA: TGTGCCAGCCGACTAGCGGGAGAGGTCTACGAGCAGTACTTC; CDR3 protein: CASRLAGEVYEQYF
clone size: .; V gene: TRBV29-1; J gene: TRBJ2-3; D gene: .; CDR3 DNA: TGCAGCGTTGAAACGGGTACAGGAGATACGCAGTATTTT; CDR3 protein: CSVETGTGDTQYF
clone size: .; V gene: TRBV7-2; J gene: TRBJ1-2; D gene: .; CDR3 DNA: TGTGCCAGCAGCCGCCAGCGGGGAGATCCTAACTATGGCTACACCTTC; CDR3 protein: CASSRQRGDPNYGYTF
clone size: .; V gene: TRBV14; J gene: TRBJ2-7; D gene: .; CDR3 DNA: TGTGCCAGCAGCCAGGTGGGACTCGCCTACGAGCAGTACTTC; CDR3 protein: CASSQVGLAYEQYF
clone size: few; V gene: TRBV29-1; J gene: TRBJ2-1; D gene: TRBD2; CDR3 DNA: TGCAGCGTCGACGGGGGGGGGCACAATGAGCAGTTCTTC; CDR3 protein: CSVDGGGHNEQFF